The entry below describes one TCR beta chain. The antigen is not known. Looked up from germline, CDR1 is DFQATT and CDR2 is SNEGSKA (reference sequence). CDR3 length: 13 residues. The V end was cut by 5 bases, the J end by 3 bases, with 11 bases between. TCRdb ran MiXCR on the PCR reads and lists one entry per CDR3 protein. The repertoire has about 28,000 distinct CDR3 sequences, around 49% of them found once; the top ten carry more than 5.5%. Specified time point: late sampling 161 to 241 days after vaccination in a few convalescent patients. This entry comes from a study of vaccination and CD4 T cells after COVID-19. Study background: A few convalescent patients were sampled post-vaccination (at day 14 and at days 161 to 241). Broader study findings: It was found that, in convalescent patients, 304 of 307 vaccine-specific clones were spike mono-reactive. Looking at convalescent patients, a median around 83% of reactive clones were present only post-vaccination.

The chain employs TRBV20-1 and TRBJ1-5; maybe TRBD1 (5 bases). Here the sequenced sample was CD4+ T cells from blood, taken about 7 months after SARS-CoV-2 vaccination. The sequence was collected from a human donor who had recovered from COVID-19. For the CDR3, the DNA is TGCAGTGCTCCTCGGGGCTACAATCAGCCCCAGCATTTT. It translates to CSAPRGYNQPQHF.